This T cell receptor (beta chain) appears in the sequencing data of a study of sequential checkpoint blockade in melanoma. Study-level background: First-line arms were nivolumab then ipilimumab, or the reverse, randomized 1:1. Each arm's sequence ended with maintenance nivolumab.

CDR1 is LGHNA, CDR2 YNFKEQ, per germline. Trimming stripped 3 bases from V and 1 base from J, with 10 bases between. The CDR3 contains 14 residues. Only in-frame clones appear in the TCRdb table, and some are missing; sequencing was by immunoSEQ multiplex PCR. Here the sample spans about 29,000 clones, more than 60% being singletons. As to treatment: randomized to nivolumab then ipilimumab (arm A) or the reverse (arm B). No patient had prior DNA-damaging chemotherapy. Live CD3+CD8+ CD19− CD56− cells were sorted from PBMCs. The J gene is TRBJ2-7, the V gene TRBV4-2; TRBD1 is a possible D gene (5 bases). Specimen: CD8+ T cells sorted from blood (inferred from file names), collected from a patient given nivolumab and ipilimumab in sequence. The receptor comes from a human donor with melanoma. In nucleotides, the CDR3 is TGTGCCAGCAGCCAGACAGAACCGTCCTACGAGCAGTACTTC. Translated: CASSQTEPSYEQYF.